This note documents a single TCR beta chain sequence. Its antigen is undetermined. The data originate from a study of shared clonotypes between healthy human individuals. Across the study: Each donor's CD8 memory used one plate, CD8 naive two, each CD4 subset three. General observations from the study: Shared across a handful of donors were 5% to 6% of the naive CD4 clonotypes.

The CDR3 extends over 18 amino acids. CDR1 SGHTA and CDR2 FQGNSA come from the germline V gene. The trim removed 5 bases at V and 6 bases at J, leaving 17 bases unmatched. Deep was the level at which the assay was run. Sequenced by immunoSEQ multiplex PCR; TCRdb stores in-frame clones only, minus some. The repertoire has over a million clones, around 78% of them found once; the top ten carry 0.5% to 0.6%. This receptor was identified in a man between 18 and 29 years old in good health. Some clones in this sample may be carry-over from other donors' samples. J is TRBJ2-5 and V is TRBV7-2, with 11 bases lining up with TRBD2. Input material: memory CD4+ T cells from PBMCs. The sample's subset: CD45RA-negative fraction. The CDR3 is CASSLWEVAGGPRKTQYF. For the CDR3, the DNA is TGTGCCAGCAGCCTATGGGAGGTAGCGGGAGGGCCGCGGAAGACCCAGTACTTC.